Presented here are 29 T cell receptor beta chains from one specimen sequenced in a study of CD8 T cells in ankylosing spondylitis. A single record per CDR3 protein comes from TCRdb applying MiXCR to the 5' RACE reads. The sample has 35,000 or so distinct CDR3 sequences, 5.5% to 7.5% seen once. Sequencing was done on a sample of blood, either unsorted or a sorted T cell fraction (not recorded which). The source is a male donor with ankylosing spondylitis or in good health (not recorded which).

Many counts were recorded for this clonotype. This chain uses TRBV21-1 with TRBJ2-7; the table's TRBD1 call for D was not verified on the DNA. TRBV21-1 has pseudogene status. CDR3 size: 15 residues. The DNA of the CDR3 is TGTGCCAGCAGCCCCGCCGGGAGAACATCCTACGAGCAGTACTTC. Translating gives CASSPAGRTSYEQYF.

Relative to its sample, this clonotype is medium-sized (0.01 to 0.1%). The chain uses TRBV29-1 and TRBJ2-7; 10 positions match TRBD1. Germline values: CDR1 SQVTM, CDR2 ANQGSEA. The CDR3 totals 13 residues. The J segment lost 6 bases and the V segment lost 8 bases, leaving 10 bases of the junction unmatched. The CDR3 DNA is TGCAGCACCGGGACAGGGGATGGGGGCGAGCAGTACTTC. Translation gives CSTGTGDGGEQYF.

The rearrangement links TRBV5-4 to TRBJ2-7; the D is unclear. CDR1 SGHNT and CDR2 YYREEE come from the germline V gene (reference sequence). V was shortened by 3 bases and J by 3 bases, with 10 bases between the two germline ends. CDR3 length equals 13 residues. In nucleotides, the CDR3 is TGTGCCAGCAGCTCCCGGGTCGGCTACGAGCAGTACTTC. It encodes CASSSRVGYEQYF.

About this clonotype itself: A much more abundant neighbour one base away suggests this may be a read error. The rearrangement links TRBV7-2 to TRBJ1-1; D not certain. Germline CDR1 and CDR2: SGHTA and FQGNSA. The CDR3 covers 13 residues. The CDR3 protein is CAGSSPMNTEAFF. CDR3 nucleotide sequence: TGTGCCGGCAGCTCTCCTATGAACACTGAAGCTTTCTTT.

Turning to this clonotype: A read error may be the cause here, since a much bigger clone is one base away. The V gene is TRBV3-1, the J gene TRBJ2-2; 9 bases are a match to TRBD1. Germline CDR1 is LGHDT and CDR2 is YNNKEL (reference sequence). The CDR3 spans 13 residues. The V gene end was trimmed by 8 bases and the J gene end by 7 bases; junction bases not matched to a gene: 5. In DNA form, the CDR3 reads TGTGCCAGCCGGGACAGGGAATTCGGGGAGCTGTTTTTT. Protein sequence: CASRDREFGELFF.

This clonotype was seen at least ten times. The chain uses TRBV7-9 and TRBJ1-1; maybe TRBD1 (5 bases). V lost 4 bases and J 8 bases, leaving 11 bases between the germline ends. The CDR3 has 12 residues. Germline-derived CDR1 and CDR2 are SEHNR and FQNEAQ (reference sequence). DNA for the CDR3: TGTGCCAGCAGCTCCAGCGGGGCCGAAGCTTTCTTT. Translated, it gives CASSSSGAEAFF.

This clonotype was seen many times. The rearrangement joins TRBV7-8 to TRBJ2-1, with D uncertain. Trimming shortened V by 4 bases and J by 3 bases, and 13 bases separated the two germline ends. The CDR3 has 15 amino acids. Germline values: CDR1 SGHVS, CDR2 FQNEAQ. CDR3 residues: CASSSSFSDYNEQFF. CDR3 DNA: TGTGCCAGCAGCTCGTCCTTTTCCGACTACAATGAGCAGTTCTTC.

This clonotype was counted at least ten times. The V and J genes are TRBV28 and TRBJ2-7; TRBD1 is a possible D gene (6 bases). The CDR3 contains 14 residues. Trimming cost V 3 bases and J 6 bases, with 15 bases left between them. CDR1 MDHEN and CDR2 SYDVKM come from the germline V gene. The DNA of the CDR3 is TGTGCCAGCAGTTTTACAGGGCCCCTAGGCGAGCAGTACTTC. As protein: CASSFTGPLGEQYF.

This clonotype was seen many times. This chain joins TRBV28 and TRBJ2-3, with D possibly TRBD1 on 5 matching bases. There are 14 residues in the CDR3. In germline, CDR1 is MDHEN, CDR2 SYDVKM. V was cut by 6 bases and J by 3 bases, with 13 bases left in between. The CDR3: CASSFPDRTDTQYF. The CDR3 bases are TGTGCCAGCAGCTTTCCCGACAGAACAGATACGCAGTATTTT.

A word on this clonotype: One junction end does not reproduce the germline sequence, and a read error may be involved. V usage is TRBV12-3 or TRBV12-4 and J usage is TRBJ2-2; D may match TRBD1 or TRBD2 (5 bases each). The CDR3 spans 14 residues. CDR3 sequence: CTSSFLHGAGELFF. CDR3 coding DNA: TGTACCAGCAGTTTTTTGCATGGGGCCGGGGAGTTGTTTTTT.

This clonotype has ten or more counts. The chain is built from TRBV10-1 and TRBJ2-2; D is uncertain. CDR1 is WNHNN, CDR2 SYGVQD, per germline (reference sequence). This CDR3 region has 13 residues. V was clipped by 0 bases and J by 7 bases, with 6 bases between them. CDR3 sequence reads: CASSESALGELFF. The CDR3 bases are TGCGCCAGCAGTGAGTCGGCACTCGGGGAGCTGTTTTTT.

This clonotype was detected many times. J is TRBJ1-5 and V is TRBV4-2, with 7 positions matching TRBD1. This CDR3 comprises 15 residues. CDR1 LGHNA and CDR2 YNFKEQ come from the germline V gene. The junction had 4 bases not matched to a gene; V was cut back by 1 base and J by 4 bases. Here the CDR3 DNA reads TGTGCCAGCAGCCAAGGCACAGGGGAAAATCAGCCCCAGCATTTT. Translating it yields CASSQGTGENQPQHF.

The table lists this clonotype with many counts. This chain connects TRBV7-2 to TRBJ1-5; 8 bases are a match to TRBD1. CDR1 and CDR2 (germline): SGHTA, FQGNSA. J lost 7 bases, V lost 2 bases, and 7 bases had no gene match. The CDR3 has 15 residues. CDR3 sequence (DNA): TGTGCCAGCAGCTTACAGGGGGCTCTAAAGCAGCCCCAGCATTTT. Its protein product is CASSLQGALKQPQHF.

This clonotype was detected ten times or more. The chain is built from TRBV6-5 and TRBJ1-2; D is perhaps TRBD1 (5 bases). CDR1 MNHEY and CDR2 SVGAGI come from the germline V gene. The V and J ends lost 2 bases and 4 bases respectively, with 14 bases between them. The length of the CDR3 is 15 residues. The DNA for the CDR3 is TGTGCCAGCAGTTACCGACGAGGGACTGGCTATGGCTACACCTTC. Translation gives CASSYRRGTGYGYTF.

Many counts were recorded for this clonotype. The rearrangement uses TRBV4-1 and TRBJ2-3; D not certain. The CDR3 consists of 14 residues. Germline V gene sequence: CDR1 MGHRA, CDR2 YSYEKL. V lost 4 bases to trimming and J lost 8 bases, with 16 bases between them. CDR3 nucleotides: TGCGCCAGCAGCCTGAGCGAGGAGTCGGGTACGCAGTATTTT. This encodes CASSLSEESGTQYF.

In its sample, this clonotype was seen many times. The chain carries TRBV20-1 and TRBJ2-2, with 7 bases lining up with TRBD2. The junction had 9 bases not matched to a gene; V was cut back by 3 bases and J by 2 bases. This CDR3 region has 16 residues. Germline CDR1 is DFQATT and CDR2 is SNEGSKA (reference sequence). Written as DNA, the CDR3 is TGCAGTGCTAGCCCTTCCGGGAGGCTCAACACCGGGGAGCTGTTTTTT. Encoded protein: CSASPSGRLNTGELFF.

This clonotype was counted at least ten times. The J gene is TRBJ1-1, the V gene TRBV3-1; 7 bases agree with TRBD1. The CDR3 consists of 15 residues. Germline CDR1 and CDR2: LGHDT and YNNKEL (reference sequence). Germline trimming cut 0 bases from V and 3 bases from J; bases unmatched to any gene: 4. Here the CDR3 DNA reads TGTGCCAGCAGCCAAGAAGGGGGCAGGTACACTGAAGCTTTCTTT. This gives the protein CASSQEGGRYTEAFF. The full variable domain, in which reference TRBV3-1 and TRBJ1-1 provide the parts outside the CDR3, is DTAVSQTPKYLVTQMGNDKSIKCEQNLGHDTMYWYKQDSKKFLKIMFSYNNKELIINETVPNRFSPKSPDKAHLNLHINSLELGDSAVYFCASSQEGGRYTEAFFGQGTRLTVV.

This clonotype was detected many times. The genes are TRBV5-1 and TRBJ2-7, with no clear D. Trimming left V 0 bases short and J 2 bases short, with 12 bases between. The germline CDR1 and CDR2 sequences are SGHRS and YFSETQ. The CDR3 is 15 amino acids. CDR3 coding DNA: TGCGCCAGCAGCTTGGCCGGCAGATCAACCTACGAGCAGTACTTC. Encoded protein: CASSLAGRSTYEQYF.

This clonotype was detected ten times or more. The CDR3 DNA is TGTGCCAGCAGCTTGGTTGAGGGTCTAAACATTCAGTACTTC. Translating it yields CASSLVEGLNIQYF. The chain combines TRBV5-6 with TRBJ2-4; D perhaps matches TRBD2 (5 bases). The V and J ends lost 0 bases and 6 bases respectively, with 10 bases between them. The CDR3 runs to 14 residues. Germline CDR1 is SGHDT and CDR2 is YYEEEE.

This clonotype was counted ten times or more. The chain has TRBV15 and TRBJ2-1; TRBD2 might be the D (6 bases). The CDR3 runs to 15 residues. V lost 0 bases and J lost 8, with 14 bases in between. Germline V gene data show CDR1 as LNHNV and CDR2 as YYDKDF (reference sequence). The CDR3 loop reads CATSRDGAGGHEQFF. For the CDR3, the DNA is TGTGCCACCAGCAGAGATGGGGCTGGAGGGCATGAGCAGTTCTTC.

Ten or more counts support this clonotype. This chain's CDR3 is CASSIHAEAFF. The CDR3 region has the DNA TGTGCCAGTAGTATCCATGCTGAAGCTTTCTTT. V and J are TRBV19 and TRBJ1-1; the D is unclear. Germline values: CDR1 LNHDA, CDR2 SQIVND (reference sequence). The CDR3 covers 11 residues. The V end lost 3 bases, the J end lost 6 bases, and 5 bases lay between the germline ends.

This clonotype was detected many times. CDR3 bases: TGCGCCAGCAGTCGGCGGACTAGCGGGAGGGCCGGCACCGGGGAGCTGTTTTTT. It encodes CASSRRTSGRAGTGELFF. The chain recombines TRBV23-1 with TRBJ2-2; 15 bases map to TRBD2. TRBV23-1 is known as an ORF, though its function is uncertain. The CDR3 runs to 18 residues. Losses at the gene ends were 4 bases for V and 4 bases for J; bases not matched to a gene: 7.

This clonotype was recorded many times. The chain recombines TRBV12-3 or TRBV12-4 with TRBJ1-1; the D is unclear. V was cut by 2 bases and J by 5 bases, with 9 bases left in between. The CDR3 has 13 residues. CDR3 nucleotides: TGTGCCAGCAGTTTAATCGAGAGTACTGAAGCTTTCTTT. This translates into CASSLIESTEAFF.

V gene TRBV5-1 combines with J gene TRBJ2-1; 11 bases map to TRBD1. The CDR3 runs 16 residues. Germline CDR1 reads SGHRS; CDR2 reads YFSETQ. Losses at the gene ends were 4 bases for V and 7 bases for J; bases not matched to a gene: 10. The CDR3 here is CASSGTGTGGVNEQFF. The CDR3 DNA reads as TGCGCCAGCAGCGGCACCGGGACAGGGGGTGTTAATGAGCAGTTCTTC.

This clonotype was seen at least ten times. J is TRBJ2-3 and V is TRBV20-1; TRBD2 agrees at 9 bases. V gave up 3 bases and J gave up 2 bases; unmatched junction bases: 6. Per the germline V gene, CDR1 is DFQATT and CDR2 is SNEGSKA (reference sequence). CDR3 size: 15 residues. The CDR3 DNA reads TGCAGTGCTAGCCCGACTAGCGGATACACAGATACGCAGTATTTT. Amino acids: CSASPTSGYTDTQYF.

This clonotype has ten or more counts. The chain employs TRBV4-2 and TRBJ2-3; D is unclear. In germline, CDR1 is LGHNA, CDR2 YNFKEQ. The CDR3 loop spans 15 amino acids. Trimming cost V 0 bases and J 0 bases, with 7 bases left between them. In DNA form, the CDR3 reads TGTGCCAGCAGCCAAGATACAGCTAGCACAGATACGCAGTATTTT. Translated: CASSQDTASTDTQYF.

In its sample, this clonotype ranks as medium-sized (0.01 to 0.1%). The chain couples TRBV5-1 to TRBJ1-5; 8 bases align to TRBD1. Germline CDR1 and CDR2: SGHRS and YFSETQ. CDR3 length equals 13 residues. Trimming cost V 4 bases and J 5 bases; bases outside gene matches: 2. The CDR3 DNA follows: TGCGCCAGCAGCCCGACAGGGGATCAGCCCCAGCATTTT. Protein: CASSPTGDQPQHF.

This clonotype appeared many times. The chain is built from TRBV7-3 and TRBJ2-3, with D tentatively TRBD1 or TRBD2 (5 bases each). Germline CDR1 reads SGHTA; CDR2 reads FQGTGA. V was cut by 4 bases and J by 1 base, with 12 bases left in between. The CDR3 totals 15 residues. The CDR3 sequence is CASSSGTSRTDTQYF. CDR3 nucleotides: TGTGCCAGCAGCTCGGGGACGTCTCGCACAGATACGCAGTATTTT.

This clonotype showed up many times. The chain links TRBV29-1 to TRBJ2-7, with unresolved D. The germline gives CDR1 SQVTM, CDR2 ANQGSEA. The germline V and J ends were trimmed by 4 bases and 3 bases, with 13 bases remaining between them. CDR3 size: 13 residues. In DNA, the CDR3 is TGCAGCGTTGTAGCTGGGTCGATCTACGAGCAGTACTTC. Residues: CSVVAGSIYEQYF.